This T cell receptor (beta chain) comes out of a study of T cells in localized non-small cell lung cancer. The CDR3 covers 15 residues. Trimming took off 3 bases at V and 0 bases at J, with 12 bases between the two ends. Per the germline V gene, CDR1 is SGHRS and CDR2 is YFSETQ. This clone is a singleton in its sample. Clones were read by immunoSEQ multiplex PCR, and TCRdb kept only the in-frame ones, dropping some. The sample records some 2,500 clones, around a quarter being singletons. This TCR derives from a male donor older than 55 with stage II squamous cell lung carcinoma. The input for sequencing was lung tumor tissue, taken before any cancer treatment. The rearrangement links TRBV5-1 to TRBJ1-1; D perhaps matches TRBD1 (5 bases). DNA of the CDR3: TGCGCCAGCAGCTCAAGGGGTCTAGTGAACACTGAAGCTTTCTTT. Encoded protein: CASSSRGLVNTEAFF.